The present TCR beta chain was sequenced within a study of T cell repertoires in cytomegalovirus infection. Across the study: Evidence of both CMV infection and a matching HLA type came from public TCR beta signatures.

TCRdb independently ran MiXCR on the reads; one entry per CDR3 protein. Here the sample spans about 51,000 distinct CDR3 sequences, about 18% being singletons. As concerns this clonotype: Its antigen is still unknown.

Trimming cost V 6 bases and J 6 bases, with 10 bases left between them. The CDR3 is made up of 12 amino acids. CDR1 is LGHNA and CDR2 is YNFKEQ in the germline V gene. Study conclusions and caveats: Dominating the ex vivo response were HLA-C-restricted CMV-specific TCR beta clonotypes.

The V call is TRBV4-2, the J call TRBJ2-3, with D unclear. This TCR derives from a human donor in good health (CMV status not recorded). Some clones in this sample may be carry-over from other donors' samples. The input for sequencing was CD8+ T cells from cultured PBMCs, taken from culture after CMV antigen stimulation. The CDR3 DNA follows: TGTGCCAGCAGTCGAGATGGGGATACGCAGTATTTT. This translates into CASSRDGDTQYF.